The text below deals with one T cell receptor beta chain. Its antigen is not identified. Runs used v3.0 of the immunoSEQ assay and were done at survey level. Data came from immunoSEQ multiplex PCR; TCRdb stores just in-frame clones and leaves some out. The sample has 11,000 or so clones; about four fifths are singletons. CDR3 length equals 17 residues. Germline CDR1 is LNHNV and CDR2 is YYDKDF (reference sequence). With V trimmed by 5 bases and J by 5 bases, 13 bases remained unmatched. The data were taken from a study of long-term antiretroviral therapy in people with HIV. Study-level information: By about a decade, the earliest samples predate the 2015 immediate-ART recommendation.

Study-wide results and caveats: Patients on ART gained diversity, which nonetheless stayed below transplant donor controls.

HIV-positive participants were all treated in the United States. The sequencing used unsorted PBMCs, collected 1.2 years after starting antiretroviral therapy. This chain joins TRBV15 and TRBJ2-2; 8 positions agree with TRBD2. The sequence derives from a middle-aged man with HIV. For the CDR3, the DNA is TGTGCCACCAGCGAGGGAAGGCGCGGGGGGCGTACCGGGGAGCTGTTTTTT. As protein: CATSEGRRGGRTGELFF.